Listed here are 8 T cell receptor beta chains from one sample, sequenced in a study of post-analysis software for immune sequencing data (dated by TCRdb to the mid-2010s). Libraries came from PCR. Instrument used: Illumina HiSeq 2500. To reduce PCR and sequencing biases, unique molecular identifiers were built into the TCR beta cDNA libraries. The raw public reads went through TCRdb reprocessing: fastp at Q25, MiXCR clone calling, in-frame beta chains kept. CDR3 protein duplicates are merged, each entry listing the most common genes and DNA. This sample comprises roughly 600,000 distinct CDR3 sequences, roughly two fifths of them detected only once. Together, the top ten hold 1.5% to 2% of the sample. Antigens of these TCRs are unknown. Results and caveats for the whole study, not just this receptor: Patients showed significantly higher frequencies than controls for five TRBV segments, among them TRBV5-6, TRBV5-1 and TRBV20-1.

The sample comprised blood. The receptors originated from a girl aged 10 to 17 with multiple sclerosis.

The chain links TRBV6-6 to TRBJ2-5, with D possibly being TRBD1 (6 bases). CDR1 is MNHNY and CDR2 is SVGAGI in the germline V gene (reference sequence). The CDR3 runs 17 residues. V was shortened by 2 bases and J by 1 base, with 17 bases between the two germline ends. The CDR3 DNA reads TGTGCCAGCAGTTACATCCCTTACGAGACAGGCCAAGAGACCCAGTACTTC. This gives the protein CASSYIPYETGQETQYF.

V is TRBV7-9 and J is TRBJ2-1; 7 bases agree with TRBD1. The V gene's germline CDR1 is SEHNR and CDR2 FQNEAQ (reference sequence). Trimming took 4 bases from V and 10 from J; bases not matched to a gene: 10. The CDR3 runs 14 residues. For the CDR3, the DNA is TGTGCCAGCAGCTCACAGGGGAGAGCCTACGAGCAGTTCTTC. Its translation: CASSSQGRAYEQFF.

The CDR3 DNA follows: TGCAGTGCCGAACCCGACAGGGGATGGATGACAGATACGCAGTATTTT. Its translation is CSAEPDRGWMTDTQYF. The chain combines TRBV20-1 with TRBJ2-3, with TRBD1 matching 8 bases. The V and J ends lost 6 bases and 3 bases, in that order; junction bases with no gene match: 14. There are 16 residues in the CDR3. Germline V lookup: CDR1 DFQATT, CDR2 SNEGSKA (reference sequence).

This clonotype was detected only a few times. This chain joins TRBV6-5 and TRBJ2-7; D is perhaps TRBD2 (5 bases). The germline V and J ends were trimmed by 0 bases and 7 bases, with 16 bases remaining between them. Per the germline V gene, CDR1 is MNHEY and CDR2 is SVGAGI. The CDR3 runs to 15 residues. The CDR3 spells CASSYSDPSTGEQYF. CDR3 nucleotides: TGTGCCAGCAGTTACTCGGACCCTTCGACGGGGGAGCAGTACTTC.

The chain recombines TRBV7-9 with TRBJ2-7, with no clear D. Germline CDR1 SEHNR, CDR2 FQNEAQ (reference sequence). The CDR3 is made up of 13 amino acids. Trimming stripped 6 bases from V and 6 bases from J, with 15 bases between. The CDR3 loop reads CASSSSRRLEQYF. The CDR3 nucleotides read TGTGCCAGCAGTTCCTCGAGAAGGCTCGAGCAGTACTTC.

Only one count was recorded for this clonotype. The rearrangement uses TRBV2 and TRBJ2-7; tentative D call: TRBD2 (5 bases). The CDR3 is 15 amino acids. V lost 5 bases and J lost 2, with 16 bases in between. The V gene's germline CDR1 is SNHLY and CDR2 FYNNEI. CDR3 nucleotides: TGTGCCAGCAGTAAAGGAGGCGGATCCCCCTACGAGCAGTACTTC. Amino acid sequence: CASSKGGGSPYEQYF.

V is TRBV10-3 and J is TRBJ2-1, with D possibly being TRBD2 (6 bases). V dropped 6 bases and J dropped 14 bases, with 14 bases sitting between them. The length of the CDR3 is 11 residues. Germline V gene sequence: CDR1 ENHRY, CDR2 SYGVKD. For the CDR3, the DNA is TGTGCCATCAGGGAGGGCTCCCTAGAGTTCTTC. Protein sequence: CAIREGSLEFF.

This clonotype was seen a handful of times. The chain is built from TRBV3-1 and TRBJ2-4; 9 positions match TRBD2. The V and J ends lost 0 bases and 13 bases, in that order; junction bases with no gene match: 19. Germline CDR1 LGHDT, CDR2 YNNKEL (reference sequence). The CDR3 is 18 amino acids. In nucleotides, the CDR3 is TGTGCCAGCAGCCAAGAGTTTTTGTCTAGCGGGGCTTCGTCGGAGCAGTACTTC. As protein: CASSQEFLSSGASSEQYF. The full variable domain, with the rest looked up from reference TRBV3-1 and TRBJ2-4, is DTAVSQTPKYLVTQMGNDKSIKCEQNLGHDTMYWYKQDSKKFLKIMFSYNNKELIINETVPNRFSPKSPDKAHLNLHINSLELGDSAVYFCASSQEFLSSGASSEQYFGAGTRLSVL.